The T cell receptor (beta chain) described here comes from a study of CD8+CD57+ T cells in acquired aplastic anemia. Sequenced patients had shown CD8+CD57+ cell expansion by flow cytometry. Genomic DNA, the template, was used for profiling of the TCR beta VDJ and CDR3. TCRdb itself ran the reads through MiXCR, one entry per CDR3 protein. The sample carries roughly 290,000 distinct CDR3 sequences, under 60% recorded once. Germline CDR1 is SGHRS and CDR2 is YFSETQ. The CDR3 spans 15 residues. V was cut by 0 bases and J by 3 bases, with 13 bases left in between. The sequencing sample was made of sorted CD4+, CD8+, or CD8+CD57+ T cells (not recorded which) from PBMCs. This sequence was found in a human donor with aplastic anemia. The V and J genes are TRBV5-1 and TRBJ2-7; a possible D gene is TRBD1 (5 bases). This CDR3 is CASSLALDTLYEQYF. The CDR3 DNA reads TGCGCCAGCAGCTTGGCCTTGGACACCCTCTACGAGCAGTACTTC.